Ten or more counts support the clone carrying this T cell receptor beta chain. Its antigen remains unidentified. Healthy Caucasians, and only they, were the donors. This specimen comes from a study of identical twins. Study results and limitations: Zero-insertion findings could be partly confounded by invariant cells (MAIT and iNKT cells). The study found that models underestimated out-of-frame TCR alpha sharing in monozygotic twins.

The V end was cut by 2 bases, the J end by 4 bases, with 14 bases between. This CDR3 contains 15 residues. Germline CDR1 reads ENHRY; CDR2 reads SYGVKD. TCRdb recomputed calls from the 5' RACE reads with MiXCR, one row per CDR3 protein. The repertoire holds some 600,000 distinct CDR3 sequences, with about 7.1% as singletons. These data were likewise used in another study, on yellow fever vaccine responses in identical twins.

The sample comprised PBMCs. The gene calls are TRBV10-3 and TRBJ2-5; D gene unclear. The clonotype comes from a woman aged 18 to 35 in good health. The CDR3 sequence is CAISEATRISETQYF. DNA of the CDR3: TGTGCCATCAGTGAGGCGACCAGAATCTCAGAGACCCAGTACTTC.